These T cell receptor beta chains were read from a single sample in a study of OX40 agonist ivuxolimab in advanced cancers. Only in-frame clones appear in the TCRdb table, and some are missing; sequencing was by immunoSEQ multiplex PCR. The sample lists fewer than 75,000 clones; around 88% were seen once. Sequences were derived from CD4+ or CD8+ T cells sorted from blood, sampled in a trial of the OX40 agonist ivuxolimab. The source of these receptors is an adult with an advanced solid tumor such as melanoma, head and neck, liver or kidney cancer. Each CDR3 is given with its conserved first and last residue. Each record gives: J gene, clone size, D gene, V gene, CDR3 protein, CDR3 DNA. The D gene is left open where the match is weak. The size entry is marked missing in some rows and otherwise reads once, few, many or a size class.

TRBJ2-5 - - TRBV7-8 CASIASELETQYF TGTGCCAGCATAGCATCAGAATTGGAGACCCAGTACTTC
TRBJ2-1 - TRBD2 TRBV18 CASSPGTSPNNEQFF TGTGCCAGCTCACCTGGGACTAGCCCTAACAATGAGCAGTTCTTC
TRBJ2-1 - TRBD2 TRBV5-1 CASSPRGTSNEQFF TGCGCCAGCAGCCCAAGGGGGACTAGCAATGAGCAGTTCTTC
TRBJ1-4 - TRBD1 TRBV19 CASSPGTANEKLFF TGTGCCAGTAGTCCGGGGACAGCTAATGAAAAACTGTTTTTT
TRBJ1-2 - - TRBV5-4 CASRSDSDGYTF TGTGCCAGCAGGTCTGACAGCGACGGCTACACCTTC
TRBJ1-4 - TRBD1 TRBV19 CASSAGQGRYNEKLFF TGTGCCAGTAGTGCCGGACAGGGAAGGTATAATGAAAAACTGTTTTTT
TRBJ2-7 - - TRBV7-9 CATGQGTYEQYF TGTGCCACCGGGCAGGGTACCTACGAGCAGTACTTC
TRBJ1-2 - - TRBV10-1 CASIMGYGYTF TGCGCCAGCATCATGGGCTATGGCTACACCTTC
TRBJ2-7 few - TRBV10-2 CASGTPGYEQYF TGCGCCAGCGGGACCCCGGGCTACGAGCAGTACTTC
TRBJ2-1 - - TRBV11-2 CASSLTLGQFF TGTGCCAGCAGCTTGACCCTTGGGCAGTTCTTC
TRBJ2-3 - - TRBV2 CASIIGTSRETQYF TGTGCCAGCATAATTGGGACATCGCGGGAGACGCAGTATTTT
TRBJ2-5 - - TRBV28 CASSLGETQYF TGTGCCAGCAGTCTCGGAGAGACCCAGTACTTC
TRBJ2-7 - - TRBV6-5 CASSYQGPPFAYEQYF TGTGCCAGCAGTTATCAGGGACCACCCTTTGCCTACGAGCAGTACTTC
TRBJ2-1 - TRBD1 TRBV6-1 CASTRTGVNEQFF TGTGCCAGCACAAGGACAGGGGTCAATGAGCAGTTCTTC
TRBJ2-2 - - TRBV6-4 CASSALEGGELFF TGTGCCAGCAGTGCCCTGGAAGGCGGGGAGCTGTTTTTT
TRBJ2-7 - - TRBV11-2 CASSLDLMYEQYF TGTGCCAGCAGCTTAGATTTAATGTACGAGCAGTACTTC
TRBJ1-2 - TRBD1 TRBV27 CASSVTGTYGYTF TGTGCCAGCAGCGTGACAGGGACCTATGGCTACACCTTC
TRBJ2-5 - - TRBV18 CASSGGKSQETQYF TGTGCCAGCTCTGGGGGGAAGAGCCAAGAGACCCAGTACTTC
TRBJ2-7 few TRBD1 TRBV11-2 CASSFPDRAYEQYF TGTGCCAGCAGCTTCCCGGACAGGGCTTACGAGCAGTACTTC
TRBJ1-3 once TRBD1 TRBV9 CASSVKQGVKGNTIYF TGTGCCAGCAGCGTAAAGCAGGGGGTAAAAGGAAACACCATATATTTT
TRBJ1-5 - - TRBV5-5 CASRTDRNQPQHF TGTGCCAGCAGAACGGACAGAAATCAGCCCCAGCATTTT
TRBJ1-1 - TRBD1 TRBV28 CASSLLSGQGYTEAFF TGTGCCAGCAGTTTATTATCGGGACAGGGATACACTGAAGCTTTCTTT
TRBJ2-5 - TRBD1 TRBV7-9 CASIGQGGGETQYF TGTGCCAGCATCGGACAGGGGGGAGGAGAGACCCAGTACTTC
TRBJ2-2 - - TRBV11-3 CASSLGTGELFF TGTGCCAGCAGTTTGGGGACCGGGGAGCTGTTTTTT
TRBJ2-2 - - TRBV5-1 CASSLPGSTGELFF TGCGCCAGCAGCTTGCCCGGATCCACCGGGGAGCTGTTTTTT
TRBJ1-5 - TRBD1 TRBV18 CASSRQGWDQPQHF TGTGCCAGCTCACGACAGGGTTGGGATCAGCCCCAGCATTTT
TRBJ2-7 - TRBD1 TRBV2 CASREQGPSYEQYF TGTGCCAGCAGGGAACAGGGGCCCTCCTACGAGCAGTACTTC
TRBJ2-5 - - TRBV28 CASQRPRLQETQYF TGTGCCTCCCAACGCCCCCGCCTCCAAGAGACCCAGTACTTC
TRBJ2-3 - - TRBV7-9 CASSSVRKAEDTQYF TGTGCCAGCAGCTCGGTACGCAAGGCAGAAGATACGCAGTATTTT
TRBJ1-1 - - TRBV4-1 CASSQDGGNTEAFF TGCGCCAGCAGCCAAGATGGGGGGAACACTGAAGCTTTCTTT
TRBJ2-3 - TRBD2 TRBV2 CASRRLAGGPGDTQYF TGTGCCAGCAGGCGACTAGCGGGAGGGCCGGGAGATACGCAGTATTTT
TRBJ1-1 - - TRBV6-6 CASSYLGKGEAFF TGTGCCAGCAGTTACTTAGGGAAAGGGGAAGCTTTCTTT
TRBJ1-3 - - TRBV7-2 CASSSDSEFGNTIYF TGTGCCAGCAGCTCCGACAGCGAGTTTGGAAACACCATATATTTT
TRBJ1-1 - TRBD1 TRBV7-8 CASRLDRAVPEAFF TGTGCCAGCAGATTGGACAGGGCTGTCCCTGAAGCTTTCTTT
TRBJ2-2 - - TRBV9 CASTNFSDSNTGELFF TGTGCCAGCACCAACTTTAGCGACTCGAACACCGGGGAGCTGTTTTTT
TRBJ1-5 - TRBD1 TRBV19 CASRTPGQGKQPQHF TGTGCCAGTAGGACTCCGGGACAGGGCAAGCAGCCCCAGCATTTT
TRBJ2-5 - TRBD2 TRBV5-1 CASSLSGDQETQYF TGCGCCAGCAGCTTGAGCGGGGATCAAGAGACCCAGTACTTC
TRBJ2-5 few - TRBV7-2 CASSSGYTGSETQYF TGTGCCAGCAGCTCGGGATACACGGGTTCCGAGACCCAGTACTTC
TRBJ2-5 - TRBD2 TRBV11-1 CASSLGLAGQETQYF TGTGCCAGCAGCTTAGGACTAGCTGGGCAAGAGACCCAGTACTTC
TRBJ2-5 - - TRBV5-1 CASSRRTEIQETQYF TGCGCCAGCAGCAGACGGACAGAAATACAAGAGACCCAGTACTTC
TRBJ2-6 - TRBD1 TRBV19 CASSIRKQGATFSGANVLTF TGTGCCAGTAGTATTAGGAAACAGGGGGCTACCTTTTCTGGGGCCAACGTCCTGACTTTC
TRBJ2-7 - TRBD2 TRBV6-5 CASSTTSGSVYEQYF TGTGCCAGCAGTACTACTAGCGGGAGTGTCTACGAGCAGTACTTC
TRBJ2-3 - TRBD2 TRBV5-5 CASSLGGRSTDTQYF TGTGCCAGCAGCTTGGGCGGGAGAAGCACAGATACGCAGTATTTT
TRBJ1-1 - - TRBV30 CAWAPGGRGTEAFF TGTGCCTGGGCCCCCGGGGGGCGCGGCACTGAAGCTTTCTTT
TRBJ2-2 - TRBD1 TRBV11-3 CASSPGTGAITGELFF TGTGCCAGCAGCCCGGGGACAGGGGCGATCACCGGGGAGCTGTTTTTT
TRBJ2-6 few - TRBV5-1 CASSLTGVYGANVLTF TGCGCCAGCAGCTTGACGGGGGTATATGGGGCCAACGTCCTGACTTTC
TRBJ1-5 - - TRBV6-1 CASSERTQSGQPQHF TGTGCCAGCAGTGAACGTACACAGAGCGGTCAGCCCCAGCATTTT
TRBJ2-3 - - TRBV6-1 CASSPEGARTDTQYF TGTGCCAGCAGCCCGGAAGGAGCCCGCACAGATACGCAGTATTTT
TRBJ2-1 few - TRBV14 CASSQSRGRGAYNEQFF TGTGCCAGCAGCCAGTCAAGGGGGCGGGGCGCCTACAATGAGCAGTTCTTC
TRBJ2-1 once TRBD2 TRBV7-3 CASSLYPSRAGAVDEQFF TGTGCCAGCAGCTTATACCCCTCCCGCGCGGGAGCGGTCGATGAGCAGTTCTTC
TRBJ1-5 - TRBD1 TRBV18 CASSREGQGGGQPQHF TGTGCCAGCTCACGAGAGGGACAGGGGGGTGGACAGCCCCAGCATTTT
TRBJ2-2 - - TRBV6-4 CASSRGMEGTGELFF TGTGCCAGCAGCCGGGGCATGGAGGGCACCGGGGAGCTGTTTTTT
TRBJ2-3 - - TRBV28 CASSYGGLTVTQYF TGTGCCAGCAGTTATGGGGGGCTAACAGTAACGCAGTATTTT
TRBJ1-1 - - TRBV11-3 CASSLNGDEAFF TGTGCCAGCAGCTTAAATGGGGATGAAGCTTTCTTT
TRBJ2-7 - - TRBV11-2 CATNRGGAAEQYF TGTGCCACCAACAGGGGGGGGGCTGCCGAGCAGTACTTC
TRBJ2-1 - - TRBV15 CATSRDFVADSYNEQFF TGTGCCACCAGCAGAGATTTCGTAGCGGACTCCTACAATGAGCAGTTCTTC